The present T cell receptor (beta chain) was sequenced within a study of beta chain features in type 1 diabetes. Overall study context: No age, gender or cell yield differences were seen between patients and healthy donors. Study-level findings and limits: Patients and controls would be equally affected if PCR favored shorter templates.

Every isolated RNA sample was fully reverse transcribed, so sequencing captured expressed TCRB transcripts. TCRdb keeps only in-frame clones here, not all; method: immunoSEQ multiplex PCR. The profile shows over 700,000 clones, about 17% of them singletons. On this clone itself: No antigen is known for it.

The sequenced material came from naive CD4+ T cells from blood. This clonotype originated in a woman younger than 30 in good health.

The CDR3 reads CASRREARMAQHF. The CDR3 nucleotides are TGTGCCAGCAGGAGGGAGGCCCGGATGGCCCAGCATTTT. The chain has TRBV2 and TRBJ1-5; D gene unclear. CDR3 length: 13 amino acids. The germline gives CDR1 SNHLY, CDR2 FYNNEI. Trimming stripped 6 bases from V and 11 bases from J, with 17 bases between.